The next 18 T cell receptor beta chains were all read from a single sample in a study of T cells in Graves' hyperthyroidism and ophthalmopathy. There were TCR beta CDR3 regions amplified from RNA transcripts. A first-round RT-PCR of the TCR CDR3 used the HTBI primer set. TCRdb independently ran MiXCR on the multiplex PCR reads; one entry per CDR3 protein. Of a few hundred thousand distinct CDR3 sequences listed, approximately 13% were seen once; the top ten hold 9.2%. The sample taken for sequencing was blood. The receptor source for this set is a woman younger than 35 with Graves' hyperthyroidism.

This clonotype came up many times. J is TRBJ1-5 and V is TRBV6-2 or TRBV6-3; D gene ambiguous. The germline CDR1 and CDR2 sequences are MNHEY and SVGEGT. V was trimmed by 2 bases and J by 6 bases, leaving 8 bases between them. The CDR3 is 13 amino acids. This CDR3 reads CASSYEGIQPQHF. The CDR3 DNA sequence: TGTGCCAGCAGTTACGAGGGAATTCAGCCCCAGCATTTT.

This clonotype came up a few times. This may arise from a read error, as a much more abundant clone is one base away. V is TRBV5-1 and J is TRBJ1-1; possible D gene TRBD1, 6 bases. With 4 bases removed from V and 4 bases from J, the gap between germline ends came to 23 bases. Germline V gives CDR1 SGHRS, CDR2 YFSETQ. The CDR3 has 17 amino acids. The DNA for the CDR3 is TGCGCCAGCAGCCGCCAAGAATCGGGGGCACGGGGCACTGAAGCTTTCTTT. Protein: CASSRQESGARGTEAFF.

A word on this clonotype: The junction departs from the called germline gene at one end, perhaps through a read error. The V and J genes are TRBV11-2 and TRBJ1-6; D unresolved. CDR1 and CDR2 from the germline V gene are SGHAT and FQNNGV. This CDR3 is built from 15 residues. The CDR3 DNA sequence: TGTGCCAGCAGCTTGGCCGAGACGGGGAATTCACTCCTCCACTTT. Translating gives CASSLAETGNSLLHF.

The J gene is TRBJ2-7, the V gene TRBV4-2, with 7 bases fitting TRBD1. The CDR3 spans 15 residues. V shed 5 bases and J 3 bases; nucleotides not matched to a gene: 10. Germline V gene lookup returns CDR1 LGHNA and CDR2 YNFKEQ. The CDR3 here is CASSTGVSALYEQYF. The CDR3 coding sequence is TGTGCCAGCAGCACAGGGGTTAGTGCCCTCTACGAGCAGTACTTC.

There are many counts of this clonotype. The chain combines TRBV20-1 with TRBJ2-2, with 11 bases fitting TRBD2. Germline lookup yields CDR1 DFQATT and CDR2 SNEGSKA (reference sequence). The CDR3 has 17 amino acids. V was clipped by 6 bases and J by 6 bases; unmatched bases: 15. The CDR3 loop reads CSAHEEGSGRAAGELFF. For the CDR3, the DNA is TGCAGTGCACACGAGGAGGGTAGCGGGAGGGCGGCCGGGGAGCTGTTTTTT.

This clonotype has at least ten counts. V is TRBV6-4 and J is TRBJ2-1; TRBD1 is a possible D gene (6 bases). The CDR3 contains 13 residues. Trimming removed 4 bases at V and 9 bases at J, with 13 bases between. Germline V gene data show CDR1 as MRHNA and CDR2 as SNTAGT. Written as DNA, the CDR3 is TGTGCCAGCAGTGCTACCCCGGACAGTGAGCAGTTCTTC. The encoded protein is CASSATPDSEQFF.

There are many counts of this clonotype. The V gene is TRBV19, the J gene TRBJ1-1, with D unresolved. This CDR3 spans 13 amino acids. With 0 bases removed from V and 1 base from J, the gap between germline ends came to 3 bases. The germline gives CDR1 LNHDA, CDR2 SQIVND (reference sequence). The CDR3 nucleotides read TGTGCCAGTAGTATAGAAGGGAACACTGAAGCTTTCTTT. It codes for CASSIEGNTEAFF.

In its sample, this clonotype was seen many times. The chain links TRBV20-1 to TRBJ1-2, with TRBD1 identical over 10 bases. The ends lost 3 bases at V and 14 bases at J; junction bases unmatched: 9. The CDR3 has 12 residues. CDR1 and CDR2 from the germline V gene are DFQATT and SNEGSKA (reference sequence). CDR3 DNA sequence: TGCAGTGCTAGTCCCGGGACAGGGGCGAAGACCTTC. Encoded protein: CSASPGTGAKTF.

This clonotype was observed at least ten times. The chain is built from TRBV9 and TRBJ2-5, with TRBD2 matching 13 bases. CDR1 and CDR2 (germline): SGDLS, YYNGEE. This CDR3 is built from 18 residues. Trimming cost V 5 bases and J 0 bases; bases outside gene matches: 10. The CDR3 DNA reads TGTGCCAGCAGTGCCGGGACTAGCGGGACCGAATACCAAGAGACCCAGTACTTC. Translation gives CASSAGTSGTEYQETQYF. The variable domain in full, completed from reference TRBV9 and TRBJ2-5, reads DSGVTQTPKHLITATGQRVTLRCSPRSGDLSVYWYQQSLDQGLQFLIQYYNGEERAKGNILERFSAQQFPDLHSELNLSSLELGDSALYFCASSAGTSGTEYQETQYFGPGTRLLVL.

This clonotype came up many times. The chain joins TRBV28 to TRBJ1-5; 9 bases are a match to TRBD1. V lost 5 bases, J lost 7 bases, and 12 bases stayed unmatched. This CDR3 spans 16 amino acids. In germline, CDR1 is MDHEN, CDR2 SYDVKM. The CDR3 region has the DNA TGTGCCAGCAGTGCAAGACAGGGGGGGGGTCGGCAGCCCCAGCATTTT. Amino acid sequence: CASSARQGGGRQPQHF.

This clonotype has a handful of counts. A much larger clone differs from this one at a single base, so this may be a read error. V gene TRBV3-1 combines with J gene TRBJ2-1; TRBD2 agrees at 7 bases. The CDR3 has 15 residues. Unmatched junction bases numbered 5, after V lost 1 base and J lost 5 bases. Looked up from germline, CDR1 is LGHDT and CDR2 is YNNKEL (reference sequence). DNA for the CDR3: TGTGCCAGCAGCCAAGCAAGAGCGGGGAACAATGAGCAGTTCTTC. This encodes CASSQARAGNNEQFF.

This clonotype showed up many times. The genes are TRBV3-1 and TRBJ1-2; D is perhaps TRBD1 (5 bases). Germline CDR1 LGHDT, CDR2 YNNKEL (reference sequence). CDR3 length: 15 residues. Trimming stripped 3 bases from V and 4 bases from J, with 15 bases between. Here the CDR3 reads CASSQTVGGAYGYTF. CDR3 sequence (DNA): TGTGCCAGCAGCCAGACAGTTGGGGGAGCCTATGGCTACACCTTC. The full variable domain, completed using reference TRBV3-1 and TRBJ1-2, is DTAVSQTPKYLVTQMGNDKSIKCEQNLGHDTMYWYKQDSKKFLKIMFSYNNKELIINETVPNRFSPKSPDKAHLNLHINSLELGDSAVYFCASSQTVGGAYGYTFGSGTRLTVV.

This clonotype was found many times. This chain joins TRBV20-1 and TRBJ2-7; no clear D gene. Germline CDR1 DFQATT, CDR2 SNEGSKA (reference sequence). The CDR3 is 13 amino acids. V lost 3 bases and J lost 3, with 12 bases in between. CDR3 DNA: TGCAGTGCTAGTTCATCTAGGAACTACGAGCAGTACTTC. This encodes CSASSSRNYEQYF.

This clonotype was seen many times. This chain links TRBV6-1 with TRBJ2-5, with D tentatively TRBD1 or TRBD2 (5 bases each). The V gene lost 4 bases and the J gene lost 5 bases, with 14 bases spanning the gap. The CDR3 contains 14 residues. CDR1 MNHNS and CDR2 SASEGT come from the germline V gene. CDR3 region: CASSGDGEWETQYF. For the CDR3, the DNA is TGTGCCAGCAGTGGGGACGGGGAGTGGGAGACCCAGTACTTC.

CDR3: CASSQARGGLASNEQFF. In DNA form, the CDR3 reads TGTGCCAGCAGCCAAGCCAGGGGGGGACTAGCGTCCAATGAGCAGTTCTTC. The chain couples TRBV3-1 to TRBJ2-1; 10 positions match TRBD2. The CDR3 loop spans 17 amino acids. With 1 base clipped from V and 6 bases from J, the junction kept 9 bases outside the gene matches. Germline values: CDR1 LGHDT, CDR2 YNNKEL (reference sequence).

In this sample, this clonotype turned up many times. V gene TRBV5-1 combines with J gene TRBJ2-1; 7 bases agree with TRBD1. From germline, CDR1 is SGHRS and CDR2 YFSETQ. There are 15 residues in the CDR3. V lost 4 bases, J lost 5 bases, and 9 bases stayed unmatched. For the CDR3, the DNA is TGCGCCAGCAGCCCCCTGGGGACAGACGACAATGAGCAGTTCTTC. Translating it yields CASSPLGTDDNEQFF.

This clonotype was counted ten times or more. The J gene is TRBJ2-2, the V gene TRBV20-1, with TRBD2 identical over 8 bases. CDR1 DFQATT and CDR2 SNEGSKA come from the germline V gene (reference sequence). The CDR3 consists of 14 residues. The ends lost 2 bases at V and 6 bases at J; junction bases unmatched: 5. CDR3 loop: CSARLAGLSGELFF. The CDR3 DNA reads TGCAGTGCTAGACTAGCGGGCCTCTCCGGGGAGCTGTTTTTT.

This clonotype was counted at least ten times. CDR3 in amino acids: CASSPPSRGETQYF. The CDR3 region has the DNA TGTGCCAGCTCACCACCCTCCAGGGGAGAGACCCAGTACTTC. V usage is TRBV18 and J usage is TRBJ2-5; a weak D match, TRBD1 (6 bases). The CDR3 consists of 14 residues. Germline-derived CDR1 and CDR2 are KGHSH and LQKENI. V was clipped by 0 bases and J by 4 bases, with 9 bases between them.